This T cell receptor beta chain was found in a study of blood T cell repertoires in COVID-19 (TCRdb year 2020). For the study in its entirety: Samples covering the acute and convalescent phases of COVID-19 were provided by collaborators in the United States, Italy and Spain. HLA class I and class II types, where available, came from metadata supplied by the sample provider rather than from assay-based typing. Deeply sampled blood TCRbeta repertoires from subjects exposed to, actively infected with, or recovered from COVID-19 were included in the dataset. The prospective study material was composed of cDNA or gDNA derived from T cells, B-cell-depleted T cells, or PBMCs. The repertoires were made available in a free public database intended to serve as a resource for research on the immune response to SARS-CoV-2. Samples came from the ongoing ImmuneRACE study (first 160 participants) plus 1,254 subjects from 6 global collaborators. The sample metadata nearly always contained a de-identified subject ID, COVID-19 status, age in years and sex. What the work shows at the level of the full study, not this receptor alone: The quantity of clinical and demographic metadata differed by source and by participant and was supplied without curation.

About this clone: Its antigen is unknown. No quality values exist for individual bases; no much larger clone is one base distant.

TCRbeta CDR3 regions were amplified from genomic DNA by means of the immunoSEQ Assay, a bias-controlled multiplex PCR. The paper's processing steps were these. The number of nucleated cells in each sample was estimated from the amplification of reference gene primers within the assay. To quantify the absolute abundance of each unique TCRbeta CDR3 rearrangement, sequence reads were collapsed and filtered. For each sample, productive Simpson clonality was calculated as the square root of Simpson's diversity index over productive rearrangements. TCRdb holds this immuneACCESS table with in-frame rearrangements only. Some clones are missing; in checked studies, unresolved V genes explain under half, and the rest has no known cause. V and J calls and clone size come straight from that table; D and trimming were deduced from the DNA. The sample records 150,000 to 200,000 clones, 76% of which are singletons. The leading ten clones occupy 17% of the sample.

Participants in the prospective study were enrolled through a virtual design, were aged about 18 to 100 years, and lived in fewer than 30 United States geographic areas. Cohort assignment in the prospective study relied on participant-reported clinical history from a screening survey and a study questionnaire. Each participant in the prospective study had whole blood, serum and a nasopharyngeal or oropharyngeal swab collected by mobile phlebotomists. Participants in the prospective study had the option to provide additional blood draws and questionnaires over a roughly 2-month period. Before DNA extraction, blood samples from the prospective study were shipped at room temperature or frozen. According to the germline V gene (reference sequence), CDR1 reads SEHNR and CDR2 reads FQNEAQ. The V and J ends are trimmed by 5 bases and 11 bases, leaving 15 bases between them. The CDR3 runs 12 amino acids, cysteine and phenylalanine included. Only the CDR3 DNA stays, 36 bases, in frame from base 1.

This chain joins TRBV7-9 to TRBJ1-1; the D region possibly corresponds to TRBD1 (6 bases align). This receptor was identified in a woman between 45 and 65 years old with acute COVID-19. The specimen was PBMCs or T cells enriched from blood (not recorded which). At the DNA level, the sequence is TGTGCCAGCAGCCCCGACAGGCCCAGGGCTTTCTTT. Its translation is CASSPDRPRAFF.